This is a list of T cell receptor beta chains from one sample in a study of T cells in Graves' hyperthyroidism and ophthalmopathy. TCRdb redid the calling of the multiplex PCR reads with MiXCR, one entry per CDR3 protein. The sample yields hundreds of thousands of distinct CDR3 sequences, roughly 15% seen once. The sequencing input was blood. These receptors came from a woman aged 45 to 65 with Graves' ophthalmopathy. Each CDR3 is given with its conserved first and last residue. A D gene is named only where the DNA matches it firmly. Expanded clones get a size class; other rows say once, few or many, or leave the size out.

D gene: -; clone size: once; V gene: TRBV10-3; J gene: TRBJ2-1; CDR3 DNA: TGTGCCATCAGTGATTGGCTAGATCGTAGCTCCTACAATGAGCAGTTCTTC; CDR3 protein: CAISDWLDRSSYNEQFF
D gene: TRBD2; clone size: -; V gene: TRBV27; J gene: TRBJ2-7; CDR3 DNA: TGTGCCAGCAGTTTCCTAGCGGGAGGTGGGAAACCCTACGAGCAGTACTTC; CDR3 protein: CASSFLAGGGKPYEQYF
D gene: TRBD1; clone size: many; V gene: TRBV28; J gene: TRBJ2-7; CDR3 DNA: TGTGCCAGCGGCAGGGGGTTAAGCAGCTCCTACGAGCAGTACTTC; CDR3 protein: CASGRGLSSSYEQYF
D gene: -; clone size: few; V gene: TRBV18; J gene: TRBJ2-4; CDR3 DNA: TGTGCCAGCTCACCACGTCAGGGGCTGCGGAACATTCAGTACTTC; CDR3 protein: CASSPRQGLRNIQYF
D gene: -; clone size: once; V gene: TRBV19; J gene: TRBJ2-1; CDR3 DNA: TGTGCCAGTAGTACAGGGTCGGGGTCTTACAATGAGCAGTTCTTC; CDR3 protein: CASSTGSGSYNEQFF
D gene: -; clone size: many; V gene: TRBV7-2; J gene: TRBJ2-1; CDR3 DNA: TGTGCCAGCAGCTCCGGAAGGGGCAGCTACAATGAGCAGTTCTTC; CDR3 protein: CASSSGRGSYNEQFF
D gene: -; clone size: many; V gene: TRBV7-9; J gene: TRBJ2-7; CDR3 DNA: TGTGCCAGCAGCTCCATCCGCCCTAGGGTTGGGAGCTCCTACGAGCAGTACTTC; CDR3 protein: CASSSIRPRVGSSYEQYF
D gene: -; clone size: many; V gene: TRBV20-1; J gene: TRBJ2-7; CDR3 DNA: TGCAGTGCCAGAGAAGGGGGATACGAGCAGTACTTC; CDR3 protein: CSAREGGYEQYF
D gene: TRBD2; clone size: many; V gene: TRBV6-1; J gene: TRBJ2-1; CDR3 DNA: TGTGCCAGCAGTTCCGGACTAGCGGGAGGGGGGCGTCTAAGTAATGAGCAGTTCTTC; CDR3 protein: CASSSGLAGGGRLSNEQFF
D gene: -; clone size: -; V gene: TRBV18; J gene: TRBJ1-4; CDR3 DNA: TGTGCCAGCTCACCAACCGGGGCGGATGAAAAACTGCTTTTT; CDR3 protein: CASSPTGADEKLLF
D gene: -; clone size: many; V gene: TRBV18; J gene: TRBJ2-7; CDR3 DNA: TGTGCCAGCTCACCACGCCAGGGTGACGAGCAGTACTTC; CDR3 protein: CASSPRQGDEQYF
D gene: -; clone size: many; V gene: TRBV18; J gene: TRBJ2-7; CDR3 DNA: TGTGCCAGCTCACCAGACAGTTCCTACGAGCAGTACTTC; CDR3 protein: CASSPDSSYEQYF
D gene: -; clone size: few; V gene: TRBV5-1; J gene: TRBJ2-2; CDR3 DNA: TGCGCCAGCACCTTCTCTCCCGGGGAGCTGTTTTTT; CDR3 protein: CASTFSPGELFF
D gene: -; clone size: -; V gene: TRBV27; J gene: TRBJ2-1; CDR3 DNA: TGTGCCAGCAGTTTAGGCTTTAGCTCCTACAATGAGCAGTTCTTC; CDR3 protein: CASSLGFSSYNEQFF
D gene: TRBD2; clone size: many; V gene: TRBV18; J gene: TRBJ2-1; CDR3 DNA: TGTGCCAGCTCACCATCCTTGACTAGCGGGAGATCTGAGCAGTTCTTC; CDR3 protein: CASSPSLTSGRSEQFF
D gene: -; clone size: -; V gene: TRBV5-4; J gene: TRBJ1-1; CDR3 DNA: TGTGCCAGCAGCTTTCCACAGGCGGGCACTGAAGCTTTCTTT; CDR3 protein: CASSFPQAGTEAFF
D gene: -; clone size: many; V gene: TRBV6-2/TRBV6-3; J gene: TRBJ1-2; CDR3 DNA: TGTGCCAGCAGTTACTCGGGAGCGGGAGGATATGGCTACACCTTC; CDR3 protein: CASSYSGAGGYGYTF
D gene: -; clone size: few; V gene: TRBV3-1; J gene: TRBJ2-1; CDR3 DNA: TGTGCCAGCAGCGCCCGAGGGCAGAATGAGCAGTTCTTC; CDR3 protein: CASSARGQNEQFF
D gene: TRBD1; clone size: many; V gene: TRBV11-3; J gene: TRBJ1-6; CDR3 DNA: TGTGCCAGCAGCCCAGGGGGCGCTTGGGATAATTCACCCCTCCACTTT; CDR3 protein: CASSPGGAWDNSPLHF
D gene: TRBD2; clone size: few; V gene: TRBV10-3; J gene: TRBJ2-6; CDR3 DNA: TGTGCCATCAGTCGACTAGCGGGGCAATCTGGGGCCAACGTCCTGACTTTC; CDR3 protein: CAISRLAGQSGANVLTF
D gene: TRBD1; clone size: few; V gene: TRBV7-2; J gene: TRBJ2-1; CDR3 DNA: TGTGCCAGCAGCTTTAGGACAGGGGGCAATGAGCGGTTCTTC; CDR3 protein: CASSFRTGGNERFF
D gene: TRBD1; clone size: many; V gene: TRBV18; J gene: TRBJ1-1; CDR3 DNA: TGTGCCAGCTCACCAATGCGGGACAGTGAAGCTTTCTTT; CDR3 protein: CASSPMRDSEAFF
D gene: -; clone size: few; V gene: TRBV19; J gene: TRBJ2-6; CDR3 DNA: TGTGCCAGTATCCGGGCAAGTTCGTTCTCTGGGGCCAACGTCCTGACTTTC; CDR3 protein: CASIRASSFSGANVLTF
D gene: -; clone size: many; V gene: TRBV5-8; J gene: TRBJ2-7; CDR3 DNA: TGTGCCAGCAGCTTGAACGTTGGGACTCTACAGCCCTACGAGCAGTACTTC; CDR3 protein: CASSLNVGTLQPYEQYF
D gene: TRBD1; clone size: few; V gene: TRBV20-1; J gene: TRBJ1-1; CDR3 DNA: TGCAGTGCTAGATCCGATTCCGGGACAGGGGGCTTCGGGGCTTTCTTT; CDR3 protein: CSARSDSGTGGFGAFF
D gene: -; clone size: many; V gene: TRBV11-2; J gene: TRBJ1-5; CDR3 DNA: TGTGCCAGCAGCTTACGCACAGGGTCGGGAAATCAGCCCCAGCATTTT; CDR3 protein: CASSLRTGSGNQPQHF
D gene: -; clone size: many; V gene: TRBV20-1; J gene: TRBJ2-1; CDR3 DNA: TGCAGTGCTAGAGCCAATGAGCAGTTCTTC; CDR3 protein: CSARANEQFF
D gene: -; clone size: -; V gene: TRBV6-1; J gene: TRBJ1-5; CDR3 DNA: TGTGCCACGTCTGGAGAAAATCAGCCCCAGCATTTT; CDR3 protein: CATSGENQPQHF
D gene: TRBD1; clone size: few; V gene: TRBV6-2/TRBV6-3; J gene: TRBJ1-5; CDR3 DNA: TGTGCCAGCAGCTGGGACAGGGGTCAGCCCCAGCATTTT; CDR3 protein: CASSWDRGQPQHF
D gene: -; clone size: -; V gene: TRBV25-1; J gene: TRBJ1-1; CDR3 DNA: TGTGCCAGCAGACTCGACGAGCGGAACACTGAAGCTTTCTTT; CDR3 protein: CASRLDERNTEAFF
D gene: TRBD2; clone size: many; V gene: TRBV20-1; J gene: TRBJ2-7; CDR3 DNA: TGCAGTGCTAGAGAAGAACTAGCGAATACCTACGAGCAGTACTTC; CDR3 protein: CSAREELANTYEQYF
D gene: -; clone size: many; V gene: TRBV7-2; J gene: TRBJ2-7; CDR3 DNA: TGTGCCAGCAGCTTGGGGTTTTTGGAGCAGTACTTC; CDR3 protein: CASSLGFLEQYF
D gene: -; clone size: -; V gene: TRBV3-2; J gene: TRBJ2-7; CDR3 DNA: TGTGCCAGCAGCCTCCCGCTCAGCGGGAGGAGCTCCTACGAGCAGTACTTC; CDR3 protein: CASSLPLSGRSSYEQYF
D gene: -; clone size: many; V gene: TRBV28; J gene: TRBJ2-3; CDR3 DNA: TGTGCCAGCACCGACCTAGGGCGGAACACAGATACGCAGTATTTT; CDR3 protein: CASTDLGRNTDTQYF
D gene: -; clone size: few; V gene: TRBV2; J gene: TRBJ2-5; CDR3 DNA: TGTGCCAGCATCGGCACAGCTCAAGAGACCCAGTACTTC; CDR3 protein: CASIGTAQETQYF
D gene: -; clone size: many; V gene: TRBV20-1; J gene: TRBJ1-6; CDR3 DNA: TGCAGTGCTAGAGGCTCCGGGGCTAATTCACCCCTCCACTTT; CDR3 protein: CSARGSGANSPLHF
D gene: -; clone size: many; V gene: TRBV3-2; J gene: TRBJ2-1; CDR3 DNA: TGTGCCAGCAGCCAAGATGCGGCGGGAGTGGGCCATGAGCAGTTCTTC; CDR3 protein: CASSQDAAGVGHEQFF
D gene: TRBD2; clone size: many; V gene: TRBV28; J gene: TRBJ2-7; CDR3 DNA: TGTGCCAGCAGGCGGACTAGCGGGAGGGTATCCGAGCAGTACTTC; CDR3 protein: CASRRTSGRVSEQYF
D gene: -; clone size: few; V gene: TRBV6-2/TRBV6-3; J gene: TRBJ2-1; CDR3 DNA: TGTGCCAGCAGTTACGGAGCGGGCTACAATGAGCAGTTCTTC; CDR3 protein: CASSYGAGYNEQFF
D gene: -; clone size: many; V gene: TRBV19; J gene: TRBJ2-1; CDR3 DNA: TGTGCCAGTAGTATAAAGGGATTAGCCTACAATGAGCAGTTCTTC; CDR3 protein: CASSIKGLAYNEQFF
D gene: -; clone size: many; V gene: TRBV3-1; J gene: TRBJ1-4; CDR3 DNA: TGTGCCAGCAGCACTCACACTATTCAAGAAAAACTGTTTTTT; CDR3 protein: CASSTHTIQEKLFF
D gene: -; clone size: -; V gene: TRBV30; J gene: TRBJ2-2; CDR3 DNA: TGTGCCTGGAGTGTATTAGGTGGGAGCGGCGGGGAGCTGTTTTTT; CDR3 protein: CAWSVLGGSGGELFF
D gene: TRBD2; clone size: many; V gene: TRBV6-2/TRBV6-3; J gene: TRBJ2-1; CDR3 DNA: TGTGCCAGCAAACAATTGTCCTTGCGGGAGGGCCCATATGAGCAGTTCTTC; CDR3 protein: CASKQLSLREGPYEQFF
D gene: -; clone size: once; V gene: TRBV28; J gene: TRBJ2-2; CDR3 DNA: TGTGCCAGCAGTTCTAGACAGGGGGTGCTAGCGGGGAACACCGGGGAGCTGTTTTTT; CDR3 protein: CASSSRQGVLAGNTGELFF
D gene: TRBD2; clone size: few; V gene: TRBV3-1; J gene: TRBJ2-5; CDR3 DNA: TGTGCCAGCAGCCAAAGTTGGCGGGAGGTATGGGAGACCCAGTACTTC; CDR3 protein: CASSQSWREVWETQYF
D gene: TRBD1; clone size: -; V gene: TRBV6-5; J gene: TRBJ1-4; CDR3 DNA: TGTGCCAGCAGTTACCCGGGACAGATTAATGAAAAACTGTTTTTT; CDR3 protein: CASSYPGQINEKLFF
D gene: TRBD2; clone size: many; V gene: TRBV6-2/TRBV6-3; J gene: TRBJ2-7; CDR3 DNA: TGTGCCAGCAGTTACCAGCGGGGGGCCTACGAGCAGTACTTC; CDR3 protein: CASSYQRGAYEQYF
D gene: TRBD1; clone size: -; V gene: TRBV27; J gene: TRBJ1-6; CDR3 DNA: TGTGCCAGCACCGAGGGACAGCTCTCAGGCCCCCTCCACTTT; CDR3 protein: CASTEGQLSGPLHF
D gene: TRBD2; clone size: many; V gene: TRBV7-6; J gene: TRBJ2-1; CDR3 DNA: TGTGCCAGCAGCTTAGCGCGCGGTAGCGGGAGCTCCTACAATGAGCAGTTCTTC; CDR3 protein: CASSLARGSGSSYNEQFF
D gene: -; clone size: many; V gene: TRBV28; J gene: TRBJ1-1; CDR3 DNA: TGTGCCAGCAGCGAACCCAGAGAAGCTTACATGAACACTGAAGCTTTCTTT; CDR3 protein: CASSEPREAYMNTEAFF
D gene: TRBD1; clone size: many; V gene: TRBV30; J gene: TRBJ1-1; CDR3 DNA: TGTGCCTTCGGGACAGGGTTACTACAGGGCACTGAAGCTTTCTTT; CDR3 protein: CAFGTGLLQGTEAFF
D gene: TRBD1; clone size: many; V gene: TRBV24-1; J gene: TRBJ2-1; CDR3 DNA: TGTGCCACCAGCCAGGGGGCGAAGGGGGCTACGAATGAGCAGTTCTTC; CDR3 protein: CATSQGAKGATNEQFF
D gene: -; clone size: few; V gene: TRBV10-3; J gene: TRBJ2-3; CDR3 DNA: TGTGCCATCAGTGAGCGAGGAACTAGCACAGATACGCAGTATTTT; CDR3 protein: CAISERGTSTDTQYF
D gene: -; clone size: -; V gene: TRBV12-3/TRBV12-4; J gene: TRBJ1-2; CDR3 DNA: TGTGCCAGCAGTTTAGGGGCCGGGTTTGGCTACACCTTC; CDR3 protein: CASSLGAGFGYTF
D gene: -; clone size: many; V gene: TRBV7-2; J gene: TRBJ2-3; CDR3 DNA: TGTGCCAGCAGCAAAAGAAGGACGCCGGGACGTCTCAGCACAGATACGCAGTATTTT; CDR3 protein: CASSKRRTPGRLSTDTQYF
D gene: -; clone size: -; V gene: TRBV19; J gene: TRBJ1-4; CDR3 DNA: TGTGCCAGTAGCCCCCGTCGAGCAGGGAGAGACGAAAAACTGTTTTTT; CDR3 protein: CASSPRRAGRDEKLFF
D gene: -; clone size: few; V gene: TRBV7-3; J gene: TRBJ2-7; CDR3 DNA: TGTGCCAGCAGCCAGACGGACGGTCCCACCTACGAGCAGTACTTC; CDR3 protein: CASSQTDGPTYEQYF